This TCR beta chain was recovered during a study of CD8 T cells in ankylosing spondylitis. Study-wide findings and caveats: Seemingly characteristic of ankylosing spondylitis blood was a TCR beta motif consisting of roughly 8 highly homologous variants.

TCRdb ran MiXCR on the 5' RACE reads and lists one entry per CDR3 protein. Here the sample spans fewer than 550,000 distinct CDR3 sequences, approximately 5.3% being singletons. This clonotype appeared many times. Its antigen is unidentified. CDR3 size: 14 residues. Germline V gene data show CDR1 as DFQATT and CDR2 as SNEGSKA (reference sequence). The sample comprised blood, either unsorted or a sorted T cell fraction (not recorded which). The receptor was derived from a male donor with ankylosing spondylitis. The V gene is TRBV20-1, the J gene TRBJ1-1; the D gene is possibly TRBD1 (6 bases). The CDR3 sequence is CRGMKGGPHTEAFF. The CDR3 DNA reads as TGCAGGGGTATGAAGGGGGGTCCCCACACTGAAGCTTTCTTT.